The clone carrying this T cell receptor (beta chain) appeared once. Its antigen is still unknown. Method: immunoSEQ multiplex PCR; TCRdb's copy keeps in-frame clones and lacks some. Here the sample spans about 170,000 clones, just under 90% being singletons. The donors were members of the validation cohort, which comprised 100 to 150 subjects and was separate from the first cohort of several hundred subjects. This sample was taken from a study of cytomegalovirus exposure and HLA in healthy donors. Study-level information: The approximately 700 first-cohort repertoires shared a platform with the 130 or so validation repertoires, as reported in a later analysis.

The V end lost 4 bases, the J end lost 8 bases, and 18 bases lay between the germline ends. The length of the CDR3 is 14 residues. CDR1 and CDR2 (germline): SGHNT, YYREEE (reference sequence). General study findings and limits: According to the study, some 160 TCR beta chains were cytomegalovirus-associated. TCR sequences were mostly rare, though some public TCRs occurred in many donors.

This clonotype originated in a man aged 18 to 35 in good health and CMV-seropositive. Sequences were obtained from PBMCs. This sequence joins TRBV5-4 and TRBJ1-2; D not certain. The CDR3 DNA is TGTGCCAGCAGCCCCGGAGGTCAGCTAGGAGGCTACACCTTC. It encodes CASSPGGQLGGYTF.